The 8 T cell receptor beta chains in this list originate from one sample, sequenced in a study of radiotherapy plus CTLA-4 blockade in lung cancer. Repertoires were generated with immunoSEQ multiplex PCR, while TCRdb's copy carries only in-frame clones and drops some. The sample yields about 97,000 clones, 65% to 75% seen once. Sequences were derived from peripheral blood, sampled from a patient treated with radiotherapy plus ipilimumab. The origin of the receptors is a human donor with non-small cell lung cancer who had a partial response to radiotherapy plus ipilimumab. Some clones in this sample may be carry-over from other donors' samples.

CDR3 protein: CASSPGSGRAGEQYF. In DNA, the CDR3 is TGTGCCAGCAGCCCTGGTAGCGGGAGGGCGGGCGAGCAGTACTTC. This chain connects TRBV7-3 to TRBJ2-7; TRBD2 aligns across 11 bases. The CDR3 covers 15 residues. V gave up 5 bases and J gave up 6 bases; unmatched junction bases: 9. Germline lookup yields CDR1 SGHTA and CDR2 FQGTGA. The full variable domain, its missing parts supplied by reference TRBV7-3 and TRBJ2-7, is GAGVSQTPSNKVTEKGKYVELRCDPISGHTALYWYRQSLGQGPEFLIYFQGTGAADDSGLPNDRFFAVRPEGSVSTLKIQRTERGDSAVYLCASSPGSGRAGEQYFGPGTRLTVT.

The gene calls are TRBV4-2 and TRBJ2-3, with 9 bases lining up with TRBD2. V lost 1 base to trimming and J lost 6 bases; unmatched junction nucleotides: 14. The CDR3 length is 18 residues. CDR1 and CDR2 from the germline V gene are LGHNA and YNFKEQ. The CDR3 DNA reads as TGTGCCAGCAGCCAAGGTTTTCTCCCGGCGGGGGGGCGTGATACGCAGTATTTT. It yields the protein CASSQGFLPAGGRDTQYF.

V usage is TRBV5-5 and J usage is TRBJ1-1; D remains ambiguous. Deletions cut 1 base from V and 2 bases from J, with 6 bases between. Germline assignment: CDR1 SGHKS and CDR2 YYEKEE (reference sequence). CDR3 length: 13 residues. CDR3 loop: CASSLRVNTEAFF. The CDR3 coding sequence is TGTGCCAGCAGCTTGCGGGTTAACACTGAAGCTTTCTTT.

V usage is TRBV7-8 and J usage is TRBJ2-3; TRBD2 is a possible D gene (6 bases). V lost 0 bases, J lost 1 base, and 8 bases lay in between. Germline V gene data show CDR1 as SGHVS and CDR2 as FQNEAQ. This CDR3 is 15 amino acids long. This chain's CDR3 is CASSLAGGRTDTQYF. The CDR3, as DNA: TGTGCCAGCAGCTTAGCGGGAGGTCGCACAGATACGCAGTATTTT.

V and J are TRBV7-2 and TRBJ2-1; D is unclear. The CDR3 totals 11 residues. Germline CDR1 is SGHTA and CDR2 is FQGNSA. V shed 2 bases and J shed 12 bases, with 8 bases lying between them. This CDR3 is CASSLTPRQFF. The CDR3 nucleotides are TGTGCCAGCAGCTTAACTCCCCGGCAGTTCTTC.

The chain recombines TRBV2 with TRBJ2-3; D is ambiguous. V gave up 4 bases and J gave up 1 base, with 12 bases separating them. The CDR3 is 15 residues long. Germline CDR1 SNHLY, CDR2 FYNNEI. Written as DNA, the CDR3 is TGTGCCAGCAGTGTAGGATCGGGTGGCACAGATACGCAGTATTTT. Translation gives CASSVGSGGTDTQYF.

This clone was detected a few times. The chain carries TRBV6-4 and TRBJ1-2; the match to TRBD1 covers 9 bases. The CDR3 length is 14 residues. Germline assignment: CDR1 MRHNA and CDR2 SNTAGT. The junction had 8 bases not matched to a gene; V was cut back by 8 bases and J by 4 bases. The CDR3 sequence: CASSKSDRGYGYTF. The CDR3 DNA follows: TGTGCCAGCTCAAAATCGGACAGGGGCTATGGCTACACCTTC.

This clone is a singleton in its sample. The gene calls are TRBV30 and TRBJ2-1; weak D call: TRBD1 (5 bases). Germline V gene lookup returns CDR1 GTSNPN and CDR2 SVGIG (reference sequence). V lost 3 bases, J lost 0 bases, and 9 bases lay in between. The CDR3 has 14 residues. The CDR3 DNA reads as TGTGCCTGGAGAGACAGAAGCTCCTACAATGAGCAGTTCTTC. It is translated as CAWRDRSSYNEQFF.